This T cell receptor beta chain was profiled in a study of shared clonotypes between healthy human individuals. Researchers divided each subset's genomic DNA evenly across several immunoSEQ plates. The input for sorted-subset replicate PCRs was around 0.2 ug DNA, around 30,000 T cell genomes. Profiled with immunoSEQ multiplex PCR; TCRdb holds only in-frame clones, not every one. The sample lists over 2 million clones, 85% to 95% seen once, with more than 0.1% in the top ten. The clonotype originates from a man between 18 and 29 years old in good health. The sequenced material came from naive CD4+ T cells sorted from blood. Stated subset: CD45RA+ positively selected.

CDR3 sequence (DNA): TGTGCCAGCAGCTTGGCAGGACAGCTGAACAATGAGCAGTTCTTC. The encoded protein is CASSLAGQLNNEQFF. The chain employs TRBV11-2 and TRBJ2-1, with TRBD1 as a possible D gene (6 bases). The CDR3 consists of 15 residues. Germline-derived CDR1 and CDR2 are SGHAT and FQNNGV. With 3 bases removed from V and 5 bases from J, the gap between germline ends came to 14 bases.